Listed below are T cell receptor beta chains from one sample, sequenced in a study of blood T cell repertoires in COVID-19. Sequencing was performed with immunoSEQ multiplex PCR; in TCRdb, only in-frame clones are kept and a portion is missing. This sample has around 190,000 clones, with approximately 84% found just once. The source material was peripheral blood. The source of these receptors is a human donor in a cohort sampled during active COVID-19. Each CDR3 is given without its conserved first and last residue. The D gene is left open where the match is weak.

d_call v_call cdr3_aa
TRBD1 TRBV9 ASSAGQGLGHGYT
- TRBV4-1 ASSQERAANYGYT
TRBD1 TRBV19 ASSIRTGTKETQY
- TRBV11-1 ASSQISSYRTRYT
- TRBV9 ASSPTGETQY
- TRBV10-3 AISESQAKAYEQY
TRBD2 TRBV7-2 ASSLGGGQETQY
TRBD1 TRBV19 ASSITGTGVSPLH
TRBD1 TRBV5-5 ASSLRIQGMANYGYT
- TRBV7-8 ASSLGTGADTQY
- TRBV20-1 SASEGHLYGYT
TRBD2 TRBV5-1 ASSAVGSGGAYEQY
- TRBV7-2 ASSLGYREFRLRSAF
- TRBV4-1 ASSHPNMEPQH
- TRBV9 ASSTPGRYQKGSYNEQF
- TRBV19 ASSIPPPAQGYT
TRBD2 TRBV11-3 ASSLGSGDEQY
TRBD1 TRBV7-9 ASSRGGQGDSQPQH